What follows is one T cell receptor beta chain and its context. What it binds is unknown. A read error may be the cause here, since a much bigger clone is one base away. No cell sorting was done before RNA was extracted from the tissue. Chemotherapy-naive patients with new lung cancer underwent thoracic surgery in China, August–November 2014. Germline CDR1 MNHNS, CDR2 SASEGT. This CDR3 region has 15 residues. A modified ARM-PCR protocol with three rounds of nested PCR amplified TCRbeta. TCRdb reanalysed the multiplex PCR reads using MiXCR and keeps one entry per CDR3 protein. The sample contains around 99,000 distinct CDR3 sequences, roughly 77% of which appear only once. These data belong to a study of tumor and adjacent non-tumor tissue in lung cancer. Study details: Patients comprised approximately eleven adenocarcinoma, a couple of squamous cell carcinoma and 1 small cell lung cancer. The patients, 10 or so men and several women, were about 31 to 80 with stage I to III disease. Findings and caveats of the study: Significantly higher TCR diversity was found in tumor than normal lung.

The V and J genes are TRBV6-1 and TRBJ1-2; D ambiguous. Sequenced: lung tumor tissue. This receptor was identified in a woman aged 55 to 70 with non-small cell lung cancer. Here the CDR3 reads CASSEGSGTHYCYTF. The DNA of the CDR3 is TGTGCCAGCAGTGAAGGGAGTGGCACCCACTATTGCTACACCTTC.